This entry is about one T cell receptor (beta chain). This specimen belongs to a study of control samples from healthy donors and cancer patients. Looked up from germline, CDR1 is SGHTA and CDR2 is FQGNSA. With V trimmed by 1 base and J by 3 bases, 3 bases remained unmatched. The CDR3 contains 15 residues. Method: immunoSEQ multiplex PCR; TCRdb's copy keeps in-frame clones and lacks some. The sample holds 150,000 to 160,000 clones, about 94% seen once. The V gene is TRBV7-2, the J gene TRBJ2-1; 7 nucleotides agree with TRBD2. Material for sequencing was blood. This receptor was taken from a man between 50 and 59 years old in good health. The DNA of the CDR3 is TGTGCCAGCAGCTTAGTGAGCGGGAACTACAATGAGCAGTTCTTC. Amino acid sequence: CASSLVSGNYNEQFF.